The rows below give T cell receptor beta chains drawn from one sample of a study of T cells in tuberculosis. Measured with immunoSEQ multiplex PCR; TCRdb has only the in-frame clones, and not every one. The table lists 35,000 to 45,000 clones, roughly 94% of them singletons, with more than 4% in the top ten. Sequencing used PBMCs, obtained at tuberculosis diagnosis. These receptors came from an adult with tuberculosis. CDR3s include the opening cysteine and the closing phenylalanine or tryptophan. D genes are given only for firm matches. Only part of the rows carry a size: once, few, many, or a class if the clone is expanded.

v_gene,d_gene,abundance,len,j_gene,CDR3nt,CDR3aa
TRBV9,-,-,14,TRBJ2-5,TGTGCCAGCAGCCCTTATCATGCGGGAGAGACCCAGTACTTC,CASSPYHAGETQYF
TRBV5-1,-,-,14,TRBJ2-2,TGCGCCAGCAGCTTCCCGGAGGGCACCGGGGAGCTGTTTTTT,CASSFPEGTGELFF
TRBV7-2,TRBD2,-,15,TRBJ2-7,TGTGCCAGCAGCTTAGTTCCGGGGGGTTTGTACGAGCAGTACTTC,CASSLVPGGLYEQYF
TRBV5-1,TRBD2,-,16,TRBJ2-1,TGCGCCAGCAGCTCTCAAAGCGGGGGCTCCTACAATGAGCAGTTCTTC,CASSSQSGGSYNEQFF
TRBV2,TRBD2,-,14,TRBJ2-7,TGTGCCAGCAGTGATCCAGCGGGGGGGTACGAGCAGTACTTC,CASSDPAGGYEQYF
TRBV4-3,TRBD1,-,19,TRBJ2-2,TGCGCCAGCAGCCAAGATCTACAGGGGCGATTTCAGAACACCGGGGAGCTGTTTTTT,CASSQDLQGRFQNTGELFF
TRBV7-9,-,-,15,TRBJ2-1,TGTGCCACAATTACTTTGGCGGGGGCCTGGGATGAGCAGTTCTTC,CATITLAGAWDEQFF
TRBV27,-,once,17,TRBJ1-1,TGTGCCAGCAGTTTAAACCTTTACAGCAAGATGAACACTGAAGCTTTCTTT,CASSLNLYSKMNTEAFF
TRBV7-8,-,-,12,TRBJ2-1,TGTGCCAGCAGCCGGGGGAGTAATGAGCAGTTCTTC,CASSRGSNEQFF
TRBV19,-,-,15,TRBJ1-2,TGTGCCAGTTCCTTAGCGGCGGGGCAGGGCTATGGCTACACCTTC,CASSLAAGQGYGYTF
TRBV27,TRBD1,-,15,TRBJ2-7,TGTGCCAGCAGTTCTTCCGGGACAGGGTACTACGAGCAGTACTTC,CASSSSGTGYYEQYF
TRBV30,TRBD1,once,14,TRBJ2-7,TGTGCCTGGAGCCGGGACAGGGCCTCCTACGAGCAGTACTTC,CAWSRDRASYEQYF
TRBV30,-,-,10,TRBJ2-5,TGTGCCTGGTCCCGGGAGACCCAGTACTTC,CAWSRETQYF
TRBV18,TRBD1,-,17,TRBJ1-3,TGTGCCAGCTCACCGCAGACAGGGGGCCTTGCTGGAAACACCATATATTTT,CASSPQTGGLAGNTIYF
TRBV11-3,TRBD1,-,14,TRBJ2-4,TGTGCCAGCAGCTCACGGGACAGGGAAAACATTCAGTACTTC,CASSSRDRENIQYF
TRBV30,TRBD1,-,15,TRBJ1-1,TGTGCCTGGAGTACGTATACAGGGGGCTCAACTGAAGCTTTCTTT,CAWSTYTGGSTEAFF
TRBV7-3,-,-,14,TRBJ2-2,TGTGCCAGCAGCACAGGCGTTGACACCGGGGAGCTGTTTTTT,CASSTGVDTGELFF
TRBV30,TRBD1,-,13,TRBJ1-1,TGTGCCTGGAGTAACAGGGGGAGCACTGAAGCTTTCTTT,CAWSNRGSTEAFF
TRBV29-1,TRBD2,-,16,TRBJ2-3,TGCAGCGTTGAAGATAGGAGCGGGGGGTTCACAGATACGCAGTATTTT,CSVEDRSGGFTDTQYF
TRBV5-1,TRBD1,-,14,TRBJ1-2,TGCGCCAGCAGCTCGGACAGGTCGAGTGATGGCTACACCTTC,CASSSDRSSDGYTF
TRBV6-6,TRBD1,-,15,TRBJ2-2,TGTGCCAGCAGTCGGGGACAGGGGTGGACCGGGGAGCTGTTTTTT,CASSRGQGWTGELFF
TRBV5-1,-,-,15,TRBJ1-3,TGCGCCAGCAGTCCCTCGGCGGCCTCTGGAAACACCATATATTTT,CASSPSAASGNTIYF